The present T cell receptor (beta chain) was sequenced within a study of cytomegalovirus exposure and HLA in healthy donors. Primers: 60 Vbeta forward and 13 Jbeta reverse. Sequenced by immunoSEQ multiplex PCR; TCRdb stores in-frame clones only, minus some. This table has some 97,000 clones, more than 65% appearing once. Study observations and caveats: For most subjects, TCR beta sequences were reported to predict HLA-A and HLA-B alleles with accuracy. It was assumed in the presence/absence analyses that sequencing depth was roughly uniform across donors. Most TCR sequences showed up rarely, but some public TCRs showed up in many donors.

This CDR3 region has 16 residues. V lost 5 bases and J 0 bases, leaving 14 bases between the germline ends. Germline CDR1 reads SEHNR; CDR2 reads FQNEAQ (reference sequence). Healthy bone marrow donors formed the donor group. For this clone: The antigen remains unidentified.

This chain connects TRBV7-9 to TRBJ2-1, with D possibly TRBD2 on 6 matching bases. The material sequenced was PBMCs. The TCR comes from a woman aged 45-59 years in good health and CMV-seropositive. DNA of the CDR3: TGTGCCAGCAGCCTGGGACTTTCCAGCTCCTACAATGAGCAGTTCTTC. Its translation: CASSLGLSSSYNEQFF.